The 22 T cell receptor beta chains reported below all come from one sample, sequenced in a study of T cell repertoires in cytomegalovirus infection. What these receptors recognize is not known. TCRdb passed the reads through MiXCR, listing each CDR3 protein once. The data contain 100,000 to 150,000 distinct CDR3 sequences, about 32% of them singletons. The sequencing here drew on CD8+ T cells from cultured PBMCs, taken from culture after CMV antigen stimulation. The receptors derive from a human donor in good health (CMV status not recorded). Some clones in this sample may be carry-over from other donors' samples.

The chain recombines TRBV4-1 with TRBJ2-5, with 7 bases matching TRBD2. This CDR3 spans 15 amino acids. The V gene's germline CDR1 is MGHRA and CDR2 YSYEKL. Losses at the gene ends were 4 bases for V and 5 bases for J; bases not matched to a gene: 10. In DNA, the CDR3 is TGCGCCAGCAGCCTCAGCGGGGCCCAAAAGGAGACCCAGTACTTC. Translated: CASSLSGAQKETQYF.

The chain recombines TRBV6-6 with TRBJ2-3, with TRBD1 identical over 7 bases. Germline CDR1 and CDR2: MNHNY and SVGAGI (reference sequence). This CDR3 is built from 16 residues. V was clipped by 6 bases and J by 0 bases; unmatched bases: 9. The CDR3 protein is CASRALGDSSTDTQYF. CDR3 sequence (DNA): TGTGCCAGCAGGGCATTAGGGGACAGTAGCACAGATACGCAGTATTTT.

This clonotype was detected many times. This rearrangement joins TRBV7-2 to TRBJ1-2; D may be TRBD1 (6 bases). Trimming pared 2 bases from V and 7 bases from J, leaving 11 bases between. The germline V gene has CDR1 SGHTA and CDR2 FQGNSA. The CDR3 is 13 residues long. This CDR3 reads CASSLTGLRGYTF. CDR3 bases: TGTGCCAGCAGCTTAACAGGGTTGCGTGGCTACACCTTC.

V and J are TRBV4-1 and TRBJ1-2, with 7 nucleotides matching TRBD1. The germline CDR1 and CDR2 sequences are MGHRA and YSYEKL. V was clipped by 0 bases and J by 8 bases; unmatched bases: 15. This CDR3 region has 17 residues. The CDR3 DNA follows: TGCGCCAGCAGCCAAGATCGCAGTCTGGCAGGGGGGGACGGCTACACCTTC. This gives the protein CASSQDRSLAGGDGYTF.

This clonotype was found a few times. This chain connects TRBV6-8 to TRBJ1-2; a possible D gene is TRBD1 (5 bases). The CDR3 runs to 13 residues. V lost 5 bases, J lost 7 bases, and 14 bases lay in between. CDR1 is MNHGY and CDR2 is SAAAGT in the germline V gene. The CDR3: CASSPLGGSGYTF. CDR3 nucleotides: TGTGCCAGCAGTCCACTGGGGGGGAGTGGCTACACCTTC.

Many counts were recorded for this clonotype. The genes are TRBV20-1 and TRBJ1-1; D is unclear. This CDR3 comprises 14 residues. V lost 5 bases and J lost 0, with 13 bases in between. Germline V gives CDR1 DFQATT, CDR2 SNEGSKA (reference sequence). CDR3 sequence reads: CSAYREGMNTEAFF. CDR3 nucleotide sequence: TGCAGTGCTTACCGCGAGGGCATGAACACTGAAGCTTTCTTT.

This clonotype was seen a few times. J is TRBJ2-3 and V is TRBV12-3 or TRBV12-4; D tentatively reads TRBD1 or TRBD2 (5 bases each). The V end lost 4 bases, the J end lost 7 bases, and 15 bases lay between the germline ends. This CDR3 spans 14 amino acids. The CDR3 sequence is CASSSRGAANTQYF. The CDR3 DNA follows: TGTGCCAGCAGTTCCCGGGGCGCGGCTAATACGCAGTATTTT.

This clonotype was counted a few times. This chain links TRBV12-3 or TRBV12-4 with TRBJ1-2; TRBD1 might be the D (5 bases). This CDR3 is 18 amino acids long. Deletions cut 3 bases from V and 4 bases from J, with 24 bases between. The DNA for the CDR3 is TGTGCCAGCAGTTTCATCTTCCGGGACGGCGACAAGGGCTATGGCTACACCTTC. It yields the protein CASSFIFRDGDKGYGYTF.

The chain joins TRBV27 to TRBJ2-1; D unresolved. The ends were cut back, 0 bases at V and 3 bases at J, with 6 bases in the middle. The CDR3 length is 14 residues. Germline lookup yields CDR1 MNHEY and CDR2 SMNVEV (reference sequence). DNA of the CDR3: TGTGCCAGCAGTTTATCGGCAGACTACAATGAGCAGTTCTTC. This sequence encodes CASSLSADYNEQFF.

V usage is TRBV11-2 and J usage is TRBJ2-1, with 7 bases identical to TRBD1. The CDR3 has 16 amino acids. Trimming cost V 5 bases and J 5 bases; bases outside gene matches: 12. CDR1 and CDR2 from the germline V gene are SGHAT and FQNNGV. As DNA, the CDR3 is TGTGCCAGCAGCGAGAATCGGACAGGAAAAAACAATGAGCAGTTCTTC. It encodes CASSENRTGKNNEQFF. The entire variable domain, with the rest obtained from reference TRBV11-2 and TRBJ2-1, is as follows: EAGVAQSPRYKIIEKRQSVAFWCNPISGHATLYWYQQILGQGPKLLIQFQNNGVVDDSQLPKDRFSAERLKGVDSTLKIQPAKLEDSAVYLCASSENRTGKNNEQFFGPGTRLTVL.

The rearrangement links TRBV20-1 to TRBJ1-3; D unclear. CDR3 length: 14 amino acids. Trimming stripped 5 bases from V and 2 bases from J, with 13 bases between. Germline V CDR1 and CDR2: DFQATT, SNEGSKA (reference sequence). CDR3 sequence (DNA): TGCAGTGCTGTAATCGGGAAGACTGGAAACACCATATATTTT. It codes for CSAVIGKTGNTIYF.

The V gene is TRBV4-1, the J gene TRBJ2-2, with unresolved D. This CDR3 region has 14 residues. Germline V gene lookup returns CDR1 MGHRA and CDR2 YSYEKL. V was clipped by 1 base and J by 6 bases, with 9 bases between them. The CDR3 DNA is TGCGCCAGCAGCCAAGGGGCTATTGCCGGGGAGCTGTTTTTT. Its translation is CASSQGAIAGELFF.

The rearrangement joins TRBV27 to TRBJ2-3; 8 bases align to TRBD2. This CDR3 spans 16 amino acids. Germline V gene lookup returns CDR1 MNHEY and CDR2 SMNVEV (reference sequence). V lost 0 bases to trimming and J lost 0 bases; unmatched junction nucleotides: 2. This chain's CDR3 is CASSLSSGASTDTQYF. The CDR3 bases are TGTGCCAGCAGTTTATCTAGCGGGGCCAGCACAGATACGCAGTATTTT.

This clonotype has a handful of counts. The chain has TRBV4-3 and TRBJ1-1; 7 bases align to TRBD1. There are 18 residues in the CDR3. Germline CDR1 LGHNA, CDR2 YSLEER. J was trimmed by 5 bases and V by 1 base; bases with no gene match: 16. CDR3 nucleotides: TGCGCCAGCAGCCAAGTCGGACAGGCCCAAACCCAGGGGACTGAAGCTTTCTTT. The encoded protein is CASSQVGQAQTQGTEAFF.

A remark on this clonotype: One end of the junction is discordant with germline, which a read error may explain. The gene calls are TRBV6-5 and TRBJ2-1; no clear D gene. Germline V lookup: CDR1 MNHEY, CDR2 SVGAGI. There are 11 residues in the CDR3. The CDR3 spells CASSHSHEQFF. CDR3 bases: TGTGCCAGCAGTCACTCCCATGAGCAGTTCTTC.

DNA for the CDR3: TGTGCCAGCAGTTTGGGGGGACCGGGTAATTCACCCCTCCACTTT. Amino acids: CASSLGGPGNSPLHF. This rearrangement joins TRBV12-3 or TRBV12-4 to TRBJ1-6, with D tentatively TRBD1 (5 bases). V shed 3 bases and J shed 6 bases, with 12 bases lying between them. The CDR3 runs 15 residues.

The gene calls are TRBV4-1 and TRBJ2-1, with D perhaps TRBD2 (7 bases). With 3 bases removed from V and 7 bases from J, the gap between germline ends came to 25 bases. Germline V gene sequence: CDR1 MGHRA, CDR2 YSYEKL. The length of the CDR3 is 18 residues. The CDR3 DNA is TGCGCCAGCAGCCATCCCACCTCTGGGGGGGCTAGCATGAATGAGCAGTTCTTC. Amino acid sequence: CASSHPTSGGASMNEQFF.

This clonotype was recorded at least ten times. V usage is TRBV18 and J usage is TRBJ2-1; 13 bases match TRBD2. Germline assignment: CDR1 KGHSH and CDR2 LQKENI. The V gene end was trimmed by 6 bases and the J gene end by 1 base; junction bases not matched to a gene: 3. The CDR3 covers 16 residues. The CDR3 spells CASSRGLAGSYNEQFF. Here the CDR3 DNA reads TGTGCCAGCTCCCGGGGACTAGCGGGGTCCTACAATGAGCAGTTCTTC.

This clonotype has more than one count but fewer than ten. V is TRBV27 and J is TRBJ1-6, with D maybe TRBD1 (5 bases). This CDR3 is built from 15 residues. Germline loops: CDR1 MNHEY, CDR2 SMNVEV (reference sequence). The V and J ends lost 0 bases and 6 bases respectively, with 9 bases between them. As DNA, the CDR3 is TGTGCCAGCAGTTTATCTCTGGGGCTTAATTCACCCCTCCACTTT. Encoded protein: CASSLSLGLNSPLHF.

This chain connects TRBV7-8 to TRBJ1-4; 8 positions match TRBD1. Germline lookup yields CDR1 SGHVS and CDR2 FQNEAQ. After removal of 5 bases from V and 0 bases from J, the junction contained 8 bases not matched to a gene. CDR3 length: 17 residues. In DNA form, the CDR3 reads TGTGCCAGCAGCCCACTAGGACAGGGTGCAACTAATGAAAAACTGTTTTTT. It yields the protein CASSPLGQGATNEKLFF. Based on the CDR3 plus reference TRBV7-8 and TRBJ1-4, the full variable domain is GAGVSQSPRYKVAKRGQDVALRCDPISGHVSLFWYQQALGQGPEFLTYFQNEAQLDKSGLPSDRFFAERPEGSVSTLKIQRTQQEDSAVYLCASSPLGQGATNEKLFFGSGTQLSVL.

The rearrangement uses TRBV5-6 and TRBJ1-6, with TRBD1 identical over 9 bases. This CDR3 region has 16 residues. With V trimmed by 0 bases and J by 9 bases, 7 bases remained unmatched. CDR1 is SGHDT and CDR2 is YYEEEE in the germline V gene. CDR3 protein: CASSLGQGGVGSPLHF. The CDR3 coding sequence is TGTGCCAGCAGCTTGGGACAGGGGGGAGTAGGTTCACCCCTCCACTTT.

This chain uses TRBV6-5 with TRBJ2-7; D is possibly TRBD2 (6 bases). Per the germline V gene, CDR1 is MNHEY and CDR2 is SVGAGI. This CDR3 has 14 residues. Trimming cost V 2 bases and J 0 bases, with 8 bases left between them. CDR3 region: CASSYRGFSYEQYF. CDR3 in DNA: TGTGCCAGCAGTTACCGGGGGTTCTCCTACGAGCAGTACTTC.